The 29 T cell receptor beta chains presented below share a single source sample, sequenced in a study of blood T cell repertoires in COVID-19. The protocol was immunoSEQ multiplex PCR, while the TCRdb copy is restricted to in-frame clones and leaves out a portion. The table has 100,000 to 110,000 clones, about 77% seen once. Sequenced sample: peripheral blood. The receptors stem from a man between 65 and 80 years old with active or convalescent COVID-19.

This clone turned up a few times. This sequence joins TRBV3-1 (or the pseudogene TRBV3-2) and TRBJ1-1; no definite D call. The CDR3 consists of 13 residues. Germline V gene sequence: CDR1 LGHDT, CDR2 YNNKEL (reference sequence). Trimming removed 3 bases from V and 8 bases from J, with 13 bases in between. The CDR3: CASSHRGGREAFF. The CDR3 nucleotides read TGTGCCAGCAGCCACCGGGGTGGCCGGGAAGCTTTCTTT.

This sequence joins TRBV18 and TRBJ1-5; 8 nucleotides agree with TRBD1. CDR1 and CDR2 from the germline V gene are KGHSH and LQKENI. The CDR3 covers 15 residues. V was pared by 4 bases and J by 6 bases, with 8 bases of the junction left unmatched. The CDR3 here is CASSRLDRGVQPQHF. In DNA form, the CDR3 reads TGTGCCAGCTCACGATTAGACAGGGGCGTTCAGCCCCAGCATTTT.

In its sample, this clone was seen a few times. The gene calls are TRBV25-1 and TRBJ2-2; 9 bases agree with TRBD1. J gave up 1 base and V 5 bases, and 5 bases lay outside the gene matches. The CDR3 is 16 amino acids. Germline V lookup: CDR1 MGHDK, CDR2 SYGVNS. The CDR3 DNA is TGTGCCAGCAGTACTAACAGGGGGCAGAACACCGGGGAGCTGTTTTTT. It codes for CASSTNRGQNTGELFF.

The CDR3 protein is CASSEVRVHEQYF. The DNA for the CDR3 is TGTGCCAGCAGTGAAGTGAGAGTCCACGAGCAGTACTTC. The chain has TRBV2 and TRBJ2-7; D is ambiguous. This CDR3 contains 13 residues. V was pared by 1 base and J by 5 bases, with 9 bases between. CDR1 and CDR2 from the germline V gene are SNHLY and FYNNEI.

J is TRBJ2-1 and V is TRBV27; the D is unclear. Trimming took 5 bases from V and 5 from J, leaving 19 bases between them. Per germline, CDR1 MNHEY and CDR2 SMNVEV (reference sequence). CDR3 length: 16 residues. CDR3 residues: CASSLLLTDGHNEQFF. The CDR3 bases are TGTGCCAGCAGTCTTCTTCTTACAGATGGCCACAATGAGCAGTTCTTC.

The V and J genes are TRBV12-5 and TRBJ1-1, with TRBD1 as a possible D gene (5 bases). V lost 0 bases to trimming and J lost 1 base, with 9 bases between them. The CDR3 extends over 15 amino acids. Germline lookup yields CDR1 LGHNT and CDR2 FRNRAP. CDR3 nucleotide sequence: TGTGCTAGTGGTTTGGTACTGGGGGGGAACACTGAAGCTTTCTTT. It is translated as CASGLVLGGNTEAFF.

The V call is TRBV5-1, the J call TRBJ2-3; D may be TRBD2 (5 bases). The CDR3 extends over 14 amino acids. Germline CDR1 reads SGHRS; CDR2 reads YFSETQ. Trimming cost V 4 bases and J 0 bases, with 9 bases left between them. The CDR3 here is CASSPGTSTDTQYF. CDR3 in DNA: TGCGCCAGCAGCCCGGGAACTAGCACAGATACGCAGTATTTT. Looking up the rest from reference TRBV5-1 and TRBJ2-3 gives the full variable domain: KAGVTQTPRYLIKTRGQQVTLSCSPISGHRSVSWYQQTPGQGLQFLFEYFSETQRNKGNFPGRFSGRQFSNSRSEMNVSTLELGDSALYLCASSPGTSTDTQYFGPGTRLTVL.

The count of this clone is one. The chain combines TRBV6-5 with TRBJ1-2; the D gene is possibly TRBD1 (6 bases). V lost 8 bases to trimming and J lost 7 bases, with 11 bases between them. CDR1 is MNHEY and CDR2 is SVGAGI in the germline V gene. The length of the CDR3 is 11 residues. The CDR3 here is CASRQGSGYTF. CDR3 DNA sequence: TGTGCCAGCCGGCAGGGGAGTGGCTACACCTTC.

This chain uses TRBV7-2 with TRBJ1-4, with D unclear. The V gene lost 0 bases and the J gene lost 7 bases, with 6 bases spanning the gap. The CDR3 is 13 amino acids. CDR1 and CDR2 (germline): SGHTA, FQGNSA. The CDR3 loop is CASSLALTEKLFF. CDR3 DNA: TGTGCCAGCAGCTTAGCGCTAACTGAAAAACTGTTTTTT.

This clone was counted a few times. The chain employs TRBV18 and TRBJ1-6, with D perhaps matching TRBD1 (6 bases). Looked up from germline, CDR1 is KGHSH and CDR2 is LQKENI. This CDR3 is 14 amino acids long. Trimming stripped 4 bases from V and 4 bases from J, with 8 bases between. Written as DNA, the CDR3 is TGTGCCAGCTCACTCGGACAGTATAATTCACCCCTCCACTTT. Translation: CASSLGQYNSPLHF.

The chain uses TRBV7-2 and TRBJ1-1; D is ambiguous. There are 13 residues in the CDR3. Trimming took off 2 bases at V and 2 bases at J, with 6 bases between the two ends. Germline V gene data show CDR1 as SGHTA and CDR2 as FQGNSA. CDR3: CASSLFSNTEAFF. In nucleotides, the CDR3 is TGTGCCAGCAGCTTATTTAGTAACACTGAAGCTTTCTTT.

The rearrangement uses TRBV6-5 and TRBJ1-1; D is undetermined. Trimming cost V 2 bases and J 1 base, with 11 bases left between them. The CDR3 loop spans 15 amino acids. Germline lookup yields CDR1 MNHEY and CDR2 SVGAGI. The CDR3 region is CASSYGLPGNTEAFF. The CDR3 DNA sequence: TGTGCCAGCAGTTACGGACTCCCAGGGAACACTGAAGCTTTCTTT.

In DNA, the CDR3 is TGTGCCAGTAGTATGGGGACAGTCTACGAGCAGTACTTC. It is translated as CASSMGTVYEQYF. The J gene is TRBJ2-7, the V gene TRBV19, with TRBD1 matching 7 bases. This CDR3 has 13 residues. V shed 3 bases, J shed 3 bases, and the junction held 2 bases outside the gene matches. Germline CDR1 and CDR2: LNHDA and SQIVND (reference sequence).

The rearrangement links TRBV6-4 to TRBJ2-6; D is unclear. The CDR3 runs 14 residues. Germline lookup yields CDR1 MRHNA and CDR2 SNTAGT. Trimming stripped 7 bases from V and 2 bases from J, with 9 bases between. CDR3: CASNLPPGANVLTF. The CDR3 DNA reads as TGTGCCAGCAACTTACCCCCTGGGGCCAACGTCCTGACTTTC.

V usage is TRBV3-1 (or the pseudogene TRBV3-2) and J usage is TRBJ2-1; no firm D call. Looked up from germline, CDR1 is LGHDT and CDR2 is YNNKEL (reference sequence). The V and J ends lost 1 base and 0 bases respectively, with 10 bases between them. The CDR3 has 16 amino acids. CDR3 sequence reads: CASSQGFESSYNEQFF. The CDR3 coding sequence is TGTGCCAGCAGCCAAGGATTTGAGAGCTCCTACAATGAGCAGTTCTTC.

This clone has just a few counts. The chain carries TRBV4-2 and TRBJ2-2, with 8 nucleotides matching TRBD2. Trimming cost V 0 bases and J 7 bases; bases outside gene matches: 7. CDR3 size: 16 residues. Germline values: CDR1 LGHNA, CDR2 YNFKEQ. In nucleotides, the CDR3 is TGTGCCAGCAGCCAAGATCCTGGACTAGCTCTCGGGGAGCTGTTTTTT. The encoded protein is CASSQDPGLALGELFF.

The chain combines TRBV18 with TRBJ1-6; 8 positions match TRBD1. Trimming at V came to 5 bases and at J to 6 bases, leaving 3 bases not matched to a gene. Germline V lookup: CDR1 KGHSH, CDR2 LQKENI. The CDR3 runs 14 residues. CDR3 sequence reads: CASSSDRGNSPLHF. The CDR3 bases are TGTGCCAGCTCATCCGACAGGGGTAATTCACCCCTCCACTTT.

The rearrangement joins TRBV12-3 or TRBV12-4 to TRBJ1-4, with D hard to call. The CDR3 runs 13 residues. Between the trimmed V and J ends, which lost 2 bases and 8 bases, there was a span of 9 bases. CDR3 amino acids: CASSLLGGEKLFF. The CDR3 DNA sequence: TGTGCCAGCAGTTTACTTGGAGGAGAAAAACTGTTTTTT.

The chain combines TRBV7-7 with TRBJ2-1, with D possibly matching TRBD1 (8 bases). Germline V lookup: CDR1 SSHAT, CDR2 FNYEAQ (reference sequence). V dropped 5 bases and J dropped 7 bases, with 27 bases sitting between them. The CDR3 is made up of 18 amino acids. The CDR3 nucleotides are TGTGCCAGCAGCCTGGGGAGGGCGTGGACAGGGAGTAATAATGAGCAGTTCTTC. Protein product: CASSLGRAWTGSNNEQFF. The full variable domain, in which reference TRBV7-7 and TRBJ2-1 provide the parts outside the CDR3, is GAGVSQSPRYKVTKRGQDVTLRCDPISSHATLYWYQQALGQGPEFLTYFNYEAQPDKSGLPSDRFSAERPEGSISTLTIQRTEQRDSAMYRCASSLGRAWTGSNNEQFFGPGTRLTVL.

The chain is built from TRBV4-1 and TRBJ1-5; D is ambiguous. Trimming took 1 base from V and 0 from J, leaving 10 bases between them. Per germline, CDR1 MGHRA and CDR2 YSYEKL. The CDR3 extends over 16 amino acids. Written as DNA, the CDR3 is TGCGCCAGCAGCCAAGTCGCAGGAGGTAGCAATCAGCCCCAGCATTTT. It translates to CASSQVAGGSNQPQHF.

This rearrangement joins TRBV9 to TRBJ2-3, with D unclear. Trimming stripped 0 bases from V and 1 base from J, with 3 bases between. CDR3 size: 13 residues. Germline assignment: CDR1 SGDLS and CDR2 YYNGEE. The CDR3 DNA follows: TGTGCCAGCAGCGTAGTAGGCACAGATACGCAGTATTTT. This sequence encodes CASSVVGTDTQYF.

The table lists this clone with a few counts. The CDR3 reads CASGDRRSIPYEQYF. The CDR3 DNA is TGTGCTAGTGGAGACAGGAGAAGTATCCCCTACGAGCAGTACTTC. J is TRBJ2-7 and V is TRBV12-5; a possible D gene is TRBD1 (6 bases). CDR3 length: 15 residues. Between the trimmed V and J ends, which lost 6 bases and 2 bases, there was a span of 17 bases. Germline V gene data show CDR1 as LGHNT and CDR2 as FRNRAP.

The V and J genes are TRBV24-1 and TRBJ2-7; no firm D call. In germline, CDR1 is KGHDR, CDR2 SFDVKD. Deletions cut 3 bases from V and 2 bases from J, with 16 bases between. The CDR3 totals 16 residues. The CDR3 loop reads CATSDDTAGSPYEQYF. CDR3 bases: TGTGCCACCAGTGATGACACTGCAGGCAGTCCCTACGAGCAGTACTTC.

The chain links TRBV12-3 or TRBV12-4 to TRBJ2-7; the D gene is possibly TRBD2 (6 bases). The CDR3 covers 12 residues. V was pared by 3 bases and J by 3 bases, with 6 bases between. The CDR3 DNA is TGTGCCAGCAGTTTCGGGGGCTACGAGCAGTACTTC. Translated, it gives CASSFGGYEQYF.

This clone was found a few times. V and J are TRBV29-1 and TRBJ2-7, with D tentatively TRBD2 (6 bases). V gave up 8 bases and J gave up 2 bases, with 16 bases separating them. The CDR3 extends over 13 amino acids. Germline loops: CDR1 SQVTM, CDR2 ANQGSEA. CDR3 region: CSPRSGRAYEQYF. CDR3 in DNA: TGCAGCCCCCGAAGCGGGCGGGCCTACGAGCAGTACTTC.

CDR3 in amino acids: CASNPGTGMGGDTEAFF. CDR3 in DNA: TGTGCCAGCAACCCTGGGACAGGGATGGGCGGGGACACTGAAGCTTTCTTT. J is TRBJ1-1 and V is TRBV27; TRBD1 matches 9 bases. With V trimmed by 7 bases and J by 3 bases, 15 bases remained unmatched. Per the germline V gene, CDR1 is MNHEY and CDR2 is SMNVEV (reference sequence). The CDR3 has 17 residues.

The chain links TRBV20-1 to TRBJ2-1; 11 bases are a match to TRBD2. V gave up 3 bases and J gave up 10 bases; unmatched junction bases: 5. Germline lookup yields CDR1 DFQATT and CDR2 SNEGSKA (reference sequence). The length of the CDR3 is 13 residues. In DNA form, the CDR3 reads TGCAGTGCTAGTTCTAGCGGGAGGAGAGAGCAGTTCTTC. Protein: CSASSSGRREQFF.

This chain uses TRBV5-1 with TRBJ1-6; 7 nucleotides agree with TRBD1. Per the germline V gene, CDR1 is SGHRS and CDR2 is YFSETQ. The CDR3 is 15 amino acids. V shed 1 base and J 9 bases; nucleotides not matched to a gene: 7. CDR3 sequence: CASSLSNRGGSPLHF. The CDR3 DNA reads TGCGCCAGCAGCTTGAGTAACAGGGGCGGTTCACCCCTCCACTTT.

The gene calls are TRBV6-2 or TRBV6-3 and TRBJ2-3; 7 bases line up with TRBD1. The V segment lost 1 base and the J segment 9 bases; nucleotides outside the gene matches: 4. The CDR3 runs 13 residues. Germline values: CDR1 MNHEY, CDR2 SVGEGT. For the CDR3, the DNA is TGTGCCAGCAGTTACTGGCAAGGGGGCACGCAGTATTTT. The encoded protein is CASSYWQGGTQYF.